Below, 4 T cell receptor beta chains from the same sample are listed, as sequenced in a study of beta chain features in type 1 diabetes. Since all of the isolated RNA was reverse transcribed, expressed TCRB transcripts were what got sequenced. Sequencing was performed with immunoSEQ multiplex PCR; in TCRdb, only in-frame clones are kept and a portion is missing. The sample has more than 300,000 clones, around 15% seen once. Sequenced: naive CD4+ T cells from blood. These receptors came from a young woman in good health.

V is TRBV30 and J is TRBJ2-7, with D hard to call. Germline assignment: CDR1 GTSNPN and CDR2 SVGIG (reference sequence). With 4 bases removed from V and 2 bases from J, the gap between germline ends came to 6 bases. The CDR3 contains 11 residues. DNA of the CDR3: TGTGCCTGGACTAACGCCTACGAGCAGTACTTC. Translation gives CAWTNAYEQYF.

The rearrangement joins TRBV27 to TRBJ2-1; 9 bases are a match to TRBD2. The J segment lost 3 bases and the V segment lost 3 bases, leaving 12 bases of the junction unmatched. Germline V gives CDR1 MNHEY, CDR2 SMNVEV (reference sequence). The CDR3 has 18 amino acids. The CDR3 DNA follows: TGTGCCAGCAGTTTTATCGCGGGAGGGTCCGGGCTCTACAATGAGCAGTTCTTC. Translation: CASSFIAGGSGLYNEQFF.

Only a few counts were recorded for this clone. V gene TRBV9 combines with J gene TRBJ2-5; perhaps TRBD1 as D (6 bases). V dropped 4 bases and J dropped 5 bases, with 12 bases sitting between them. The CDR3 contains 13 residues. The germline V gene encodes CDR1 SGDLS and CDR2 YYNGEE. CDR3 sequence (DNA): TGTGCCAGCAGCATACAGGGTGCGGAGACCCAGTACTTC. This encodes CASSIQGAETQYF.

This clone was detected only a few times. The chain links TRBV28 to TRBJ2-3, with a weak D call TRBD2 (5 bases). The CDR3 sequence is 13 residues long. V was pared by 2 bases and J by 9 bases, with 12 bases between. Germline loops: CDR1 MDHEN, CDR2 SYDVKM. CDR3 region: CASSLHGERTQYF. The CDR3 coding sequence is TGTGCCAGCAGTTTACATGGCGAGCGGACGCAGTATTTT.